Listed here are 8 T cell receptor beta chains from one sample, sequenced in a study of Ad26.COV2.S vaccination and SARS-CoV-2 variants. Profiled with immunoSEQ multiplex PCR; TCRdb holds only in-frame clones, not every one. The data contain roughly 420,000 clones, over 75% of them singletons. Treatment: about 20 received Ad26.COV2.S at low or high dose, single or two shots; five or six received placebo; per-sample allocation not given. Samples analyzed were those drawn on day 63 after the first vaccine or placebo injection. The sample was peripheral blood, taken in a trial of Ad26.COV2.S vaccine versus placebo. All receptors derive from a person aged 18-65 years who received the Ad26.COV2.S COVID-19 vaccine or a placebo.

This clone was detected once. This sample includes further DNA sequences coding for the same CDR3. The chain carries TRBV5-5 and TRBJ2-5, with D unresolved. Germline V gives CDR1 SGHKS, CDR2 YYEKEE (reference sequence). The V gene lost 2 bases and the J gene lost 2 bases, with 1 base spanning the gap. CDR3 size: 11 residues. The DNA for the CDR3 is TGTGCCAGCAGCTTTCAAGAGACCCAGTACTTC. As protein: CASSFQETQYF.

The chain employs TRBV7-8 and TRBJ1-1, with TRBD1 matching over 7 bases. Losses at the gene ends were 4 bases for V and 0 bases for J; bases not matched to a gene: 5. The CDR3 runs 15 residues. Germline values: CDR1 SGHVS, CDR2 FQNEAQ. CDR3 sequence (DNA): TGTGCCAGCAGCTCACAGGGGAGCATGAACACTGAAGCTTTCTTT. Translation: CASSSQGSMNTEAFF.

The chain is built from TRBV7-2 and TRBJ2-5; 10 positions agree with TRBD2. CDR3 length equals 17 residues. The germline V gene has CDR1 SGHTA and CDR2 FQGNSA. V gave up 3 bases and J gave up 5 bases; unmatched junction bases: 12. The chain's CDR3 is CASSFRASGGPRETQYF. In nucleotides, the CDR3 is TGTGCCAGCAGCTTTAGGGCTAGCGGGGGCCCTCGTGAGACCCAGTACTTC.

The V call is TRBV28, the J call TRBJ2-2, with a possible D match to TRBD2 (5 bases). Trimming left V 1 base short and J 4 bases short, with 19 bases between. The germline gives CDR1 MDHEN, CDR2 SYDVKM. This CDR3 is 18 amino acids long. CDR3 in DNA: TGTGCCAGCAGTTTATTCGGGGTGGTTCTATCTGGCACCGGGGAGCTGTTTTTT. It yields the protein CASSLFGVVLSGTGELFF.

The gene calls are TRBV5-1 and TRBJ1-6, with TRBD1 matching over 9 bases. The germline V gene encodes CDR1 SGHRS and CDR2 YFSETQ. The CDR3 has 14 amino acids. Unmatched junction bases numbered 2, after V lost 2 bases and J lost 8 bases. CDR3 in DNA: TGCGCCAGCAGCTTAGACAGGGGGGATTCACCCCTCCACTTT. It codes for CASSLDRGDSPLHF. The full variable domain, completed using reference TRBV5-1 and TRBJ1-6, is KAGVTQTPRYLIKTRGQQVTLSCSPISGHRSVSWYQQTPGQGLQFLFEYFSETQRNKGNFPGRFSGRQFSNSRSEMNVSTLELGDSALYLCASSLDRGDSPLHFGNGTRLTVT.

This chain uses TRBV6-5 with TRBJ1-1, with a tentative D call TRBD1 (6 bases). The CDR3 spans 14 residues. Germline lookup yields CDR1 MNHEY and CDR2 SVGAGI. The V end was cut by 2 bases, the J end by 0 bases, with 7 bases between. CDR3 nucleotide sequence: TGTGCCAGCAGTTACGGGACACTGAACACTGAAGCTTTCTTT. Its translation: CASSYGTLNTEAFF.

The chain recombines TRBV27 with TRBJ2-7; 11 bases line up with TRBD1. The V segment lost 5 bases and the J segment 2 bases; nucleotides outside the gene matches: 5. Looked up from germline, CDR1 is MNHEY and CDR2 is SMNVEV (reference sequence). The CDR3 has 15 amino acids. CDR3: CASSPSDRGPYEQYF. CDR3 DNA: TGTGCCAGCAGTCCGTCGGACAGGGGGCCCTACGAGCAGTACTTC.

The chain employs TRBV16 and TRBJ1-2; D is unclear. V dropped 4 bases and J dropped 6 bases, with 21 bases sitting between them. Germline CDR1 KGHSY, CDR2 FQNENV. The CDR3 is 16 amino acids. The CDR3: CASSLRKGQNVHGYTF. CDR3 DNA sequence: TGTGCCAGCAGCCTCCGTAAGGGTCAAAACGTACATGGCTACACCTTC.